The 27 T cell receptor beta chains listed next were all sequenced from one sample in a study of blood T cell repertoires in COVID-19. Sequencing was performed with immunoSEQ multiplex PCR; in TCRdb, only in-frame clones are kept and a portion is missing. This repertoire shows hundreds of thousands of clones, around 86% found once; its top ten account for about 2.9%. Sequences were obtained from peripheral blood. These receptors came from a human donor in a cohort sampled during active COVID-19.

V is TRBV11-2 and J is TRBJ2-5; 8 positions match TRBD2. Germline assignment: CDR1 SGHAT and CDR2 FQNNGV. This CDR3 has 15 amino acids. V shed 1 base and J 5 bases; nucleotides not matched to a gene: 6. CDR3 sequence (DNA): TGTGCCAGCAGCTTAGCCGGGGGGGCGGGTGAGACCCAGTACTTC. Translation: CASSLAGGAGETQYF.

The chain employs TRBV12-3 or TRBV12-4 and TRBJ2-5; the D gene is possibly TRBD2 (5 bases). The CDR3 totals 12 residues. V gave up 11 bases and J gave up 5 bases, with 15 bases separating them. The CDR3 reads CAVASGGETQYF. CDR3 in DNA: TGTGCCGTGGCTTCAGGCGGGGAGACCCAGTACTTC.

The chain is built from TRBV13 and TRBJ2-7; D is uncertain. The CDR3 runs to 14 residues. Germline assignment: CDR1 PRHDT and CDR2 FYEKMQ (reference sequence). Trimming left V 1 base short and J 2 bases short, with 9 bases between. CDR3 nucleotide sequence: TGTGCCAGCAGCTTAGAGGCGGATCCCTACGAGCAGTACTTC. As protein: CASSLEADPYEQYF.

This sequence joins TRBV28 and TRBJ2-3; TRBD2 might be the D (5 bases). V dropped 7 bases and J dropped 7 bases, with 18 bases sitting between them. Per germline, CDR1 MDHEN and CDR2 SYDVKM. The CDR3 has 14 amino acids. CDR3 in DNA: TGTGCCAGCACCCGCCGGGGTCCCCCTAATACGCAGTATTTT. This sequence encodes CASTRRGPPNTQYF.

The J gene is TRBJ1-2, the V gene TRBV13; 8 positions agree with TRBD1. Trimming cost V 5 bases and J 4 bases; bases outside gene matches: 12. Germline lookup yields CDR1 PRHDT and CDR2 FYEKMQ (reference sequence). The CDR3 has 16 amino acids. The CDR3 region has the DNA TGTGCCAGCAGCCCCAAGGACAGGGTTCGTGGCTATGGCTACACCTTC. Translating gives CASSPKDRVRGYGYTF.

V usage is TRBV20-1 and J usage is TRBJ2-7; TRBD2 aligns across 10 bases. The germline V gene has CDR1 DFQATT and CDR2 SNEGSKA (reference sequence). Trimming cost V 3 bases and J 7 bases; bases outside gene matches: 9. The CDR3 spans 14 residues. The DNA for the CDR3 is TGCAGTGCTAGTAAGCTAGCGGGAGTCCGAGAGCAGTACTTC. As protein: CSASKLAGVREQYF.

This chain uses TRBV30 with TRBJ2-7; 7 bases agree with TRBD1. Germline CDR1 GTSNPN, CDR2 SVGIG (reference sequence). J gave up 6 bases and V 7 bases, and 15 bases lay outside the gene matches. The CDR3 is 14 residues long. This CDR3 reads CALMRRQGLAEQYF. Written as DNA, the CDR3 is TGTGCCTTGATGAGGCGACAGGGTCTCGCCGAGCAGTACTTC.

This rearrangement joins TRBV6-5 to TRBJ2-7; 10 bases are shared with TRBD1. V shed 5 bases, J shed 2 bases, and the junction held 6 bases outside the gene matches. CDR1 is MNHEY and CDR2 is SVGAGI in the germline V gene. This CDR3 has 15 residues. The CDR3 loop is CASSTGTGVPYEQYF. CDR3 nucleotides: TGTGCCAGCAGTACCGGGACAGGGGTCCCCTACGAGCAGTACTTC.

The chain recombines TRBV7-2 with TRBJ2-2, with 8 positions matching TRBD2. The germline V gene has CDR1 SGHTA and CDR2 FQGNSA. The CDR3 has 15 residues. V shed 6 bases and J 4 bases; nucleotides not matched to a gene: 7. DNA of the CDR3: TGTGCCAGCAGAACCCTCAGCGGGGGCACCGGGGAGCTGTTTTTT. Translated: CASRTLSGGTGELFF.

The table lists this clone with a few counts. An end of the junction differs from the germline gene, which may be a read error. This sequence joins TRBV6-7 and TRBJ1-2; D remains unclear. TRBV6-7 is noted as an ORF with a role that remains uncertain. The CDR3 length is 13 residues. CDR3 protein: CASSHNDQAWVPF. CDR3 nucleotides: TGTGCCAGCAGTCACAATGACCAGGCTTGGGTACCTTTC.

The V gene is TRBV5-4, the J gene TRBJ2-7, with TRBD1 identical over 8 bases. This CDR3 region has 14 residues. Germline-derived CDR1 and CDR2 are SGHNT and YYREEE (reference sequence). V gave up 0 bases and J gave up 4 bases; unmatched junction bases: 3. The CDR3 DNA sequence: TGTGCCAGCAGCTTGGCAGGGGGCGGGTACGAGCAGTACTTC. Translating it yields CASSLAGGGYEQYF.

The rearrangement links TRBV4-1 to TRBJ1-6; no definite D call. There are 16 residues in the CDR3. Germline values: CDR1 MGHRA, CDR2 YSYEKL. V lost 1 base and J lost 5, with 12 bases in between. DNA of the CDR3: TGCGCCAGCAGCCAAGTTCCGGGTCCCGATAATTCACCCCTCCACTTT. Its translation: CASSQVPGPDNSPLHF.

The chain carries TRBV30 and TRBJ2-1; no definite D call. CDR3 size: 11 residues. V lost 1 base, J lost 7 bases, and 5 bases lay in between. The germline CDR1 and CDR2 sequences are GTSNPN and SVGIG (reference sequence). DNA for the CDR3: TGTGCCTGGAGTGGAGGAAATGAGCAGTTCTTC. Protein: CAWSGGNEQFF.

V is TRBV3-1 (or the pseudogene TRBV3-2) and J is TRBJ2-3; D might be TRBD2 (6 bases). Trimming removed 5 bases from V and 2 bases from J, with 23 bases in between. The CDR3 sequence is 18 residues long. Germline V gives CDR1 LGHDT, CDR2 YNNKEL (reference sequence). Here the CDR3 reads CASSNRRSGLTNTDTQYF. The CDR3 coding sequence is TGTGCCAGCAGCAATCGCCGGTCGGGACTGACTAACACAGATACGCAGTATTTT.

The chain combines TRBV10-3 with TRBJ2-1; TRBD1 matches 7 bases. The length of the CDR3 is 19 residues. CDR1 is ENHRY and CDR2 is SYGVKD in the germline V gene. V lost 6 bases, J lost 5 bases, and 22 bases stayed unmatched. The CDR3 region is CAISFSGQLRDSGDNEQFF. CDR3 bases: TGTGCCATCAGCTTCTCAGGCCAACTCCGGGACAGTGGGGACAATGAGCAGTTCTTC.

The V gene is TRBV10-3, the J gene TRBJ2-5, with D tentatively TRBD2 (6 bases). The CDR3 loop spans 13 amino acids. Germline lookup yields CDR1 ENHRY and CDR2 SYGVKD. With 4 bases removed from V and 4 bases from J, the gap between germline ends came to 10 bases. CDR3 nucleotides: TGTGCCATCAGTGTATCCGGGGGAGAGACCCAGTACTTC. This gives the protein CAISVSGGETQYF.

The chain couples TRBV19 to TRBJ2-1; 10 bases line up with TRBD1. The J segment lost 5 bases and the V segment lost 5 bases, leaving 6 bases of the junction unmatched. This CDR3 is 15 amino acids long. Per the germline V gene, CDR1 is LNHDA and CDR2 is SQIVND (reference sequence). This CDR3 is CASSLGTGANNEQFF. The DNA for the CDR3 is TGTGCCAGTAGTTTGGGGACAGGGGCTAACAATGAGCAGTTCTTC.

The genes are TRBV2 and TRBJ2-1; 8 bases map to TRBD2. The ends lost 7 bases at V and 7 bases at J; junction bases unmatched: 15. This CDR3 has 16 residues. CDR1 is SNHLY, CDR2 FYNNEI, per germline. This CDR3 reads CASTYVMSGRGNEQFF. CDR3 bases: TGTGCCAGCACCTATGTTATGAGCGGGAGAGGGAATGAGCAGTTCTTC.

The gene calls are TRBV7-8 and TRBJ2-5, with 9 bases fitting TRBD2. The CDR3 covers 18 residues. Trimming cost V 3 bases and J 2 bases; bases outside gene matches: 13. Germline loops: CDR1 SGHVS, CDR2 FQNEAQ. DNA of the CDR3: TGTGCCAGCAGCTTTGAAGCTAGCGGGGACCTTCTACAAGAGACCCAGTACTTC. It is translated as CASSFEASGDLLQETQYF.

This rearrangement joins TRBV7-2 to TRBJ2-5; 7 nucleotides line up with TRBD1. This CDR3 region has 15 residues. Unmatched junction bases numbered 11, after V lost 5 bases and J lost 5 bases. Germline-derived CDR1 and CDR2 are SGHTA and FQGNSA. CDR3 loop: CASSLGDSYVETQYF. The CDR3 nucleotides read TGTGCCAGCAGCCTCGGGGACAGCTATGTTGAGACCCAGTACTTC.

This chain links TRBV27 with TRBJ2-7; 8 bases agree with TRBD1. The CDR3 has 14 amino acids. Germline V CDR1 and CDR2: MNHEY, SMNVEV (reference sequence). With 6 bases clipped from V and 2 bases from J, the junction kept 6 bases outside the gene matches. Here the CDR3 DNA reads TGTGCCAGCAGCCCGGACAGGGCAGCCTACGAGCAGTACTTC. Translated, it gives CASSPDRAAYEQYF.

This clone is a singleton in its sample. The chain carries TRBV6-5 and TRBJ1-4, with D tentatively TRBD1 (5 bases). V was trimmed by 11 bases and J by 8 bases, leaving 18 bases between them. This CDR3 is built from 13 residues. Germline loops: CDR1 MNHEY, CDR2 SVGAGI. Here the CDR3 DNA reads TGTGCCTCCGAACTCCGGGGGGAGGAAAAACTGTTTTTT. Translating it yields CASELRGEEKLFF.

This rearrangement joins TRBV5-1 to TRBJ2-3; 8 nucleotides align to TRBD1. V lost 0 bases and J lost 4; bases outside the gene matches: 10. Germline CDR1 reads SGHRS; CDR2 reads YFSETQ. CDR3 size: 17 residues. The CDR3 nucleotides are TGCGCCAGCAGCTTGGGATTCGACAGGGGCGGAGCAGATACGCAGTATTTT. It is translated as CASSLGFDRGGADTQYF.

The rearrangement joins TRBV19 to TRBJ1-5; 7 bases match TRBD1. The germline V gene has CDR1 LNHDA and CDR2 SQIVND (reference sequence). The CDR3 has 19 amino acids. J lost 0 bases, V lost 1 base, and 12 bases had no gene match. The CDR3 sequence: CASSIGTGEYTYSNQPQHF. The CDR3 DNA reads as TGTGCCAGTAGTATAGGAACAGGGGAGTACACCTATAGCAATCAGCCCCAGCATTTT.

The V call is TRBV29-1, the J call TRBJ1-1, with D perhaps matching TRBD1 (5 bases). The CDR3 extends over 13 amino acids. From germline, CDR1 is SQVTM and CDR2 ANQGSEA. Trimming removed 2 bases from V and 1 base from J, with 8 bases in between. CDR3 sequence (DNA): TGCAGCGTTGAATGGGGGGGGAACACTGAAGCTTTCTTT. This encodes CSVEWGGNTEAFF.

The CDR3 DNA is TGTGCCTGGAGTAAGGGGATGAGCAATCAGCCCCAGCATTTT. This sequence encodes CAWSKGMSNQPQHF. This chain joins TRBV30 and TRBJ1-5; TRBD1 is a possible D gene (5 bases). V was cut by 2 bases and J by 1 base, with 9 bases left in between. This CDR3 contains 14 residues. CDR1 and CDR2 (germline): GTSNPN, SVGIG (reference sequence).

Comments on this clone: Other DNA variants within this sample encode the same CDR3. The rearrangement links TRBV11-3 to TRBJ2-3; tentatively, D is TRBD2 (6 bases). The CDR3 length is 14 residues. CDR1 is SGHNT, CDR2 YENEEA, per germline. The germline V and J ends were trimmed by 3 bases and 2 bases, with 9 bases remaining between them. The CDR3 DNA sequence: TGTGCCAGCAGCTTGGGCGGGAACACAGATACGCAGTATTTT. Amino acids: CASSLGGNTDTQYF.